The clone carrying this TCR beta chain was counted many times. The antigen remains unidentified. Per germline, CDR1 MDHEN and CDR2 SYDVKM. V was trimmed by 7 bases and J by 0 bases, leaving 10 bases between them. This CDR3 comprises 13 residues. This sample stems from a study of breast tumors, draining lymph nodes, adjacent tissues. TCRdb re-derived calls from the multiplex PCR reads in MiXCR, one entry per CDR3 protein. Of approximately 130,000 distinct CDR3 sequences in the sample, approximately 22% are singletons; the top ten hold 2% to 2.5%. Findings and limits, study-wide: Most tumor T cells seemingly derive from lymph node, then expand in tumor. Compared with basal-like, luminal-like tumors shared significantly more repertoire with nontumor tissue.

Breast cancer patients provided tissue from their axillary draining lymph nodes. The chain is built from TRBV28 and TRBJ2-7; tentatively, D is TRBD1 or TRBD2 (5 bases each). This receptor was taken from a female donor with breast cancer. Some clones in this sample may be carry-over from other donors' samples. Material for sequencing was axillary lymph node tissue. The CDR3 loop is CASNEGTSYEQYF. The DNA of the CDR3 is TGTGCCAGCAACGAGGGGACCTCCTACGAGCAGTACTTC.